This TCR beta chain came from a study of blood T cell repertoires in COVID-19 (dated by TCRdb to 2020 to 2022). Broadly, across the study: Samples from collaborators originated in the United States, Italy and Spain and spanned both the acute and convalescent phases of COVID-19. The material from the prospective study consisted of cDNA or gDNA derived from T cells, B-cell-depleted T cells, or PBMCs. The dataset comprised deeply sampled blood TCRbeta repertoires from subjects exposed to, actively infected with, or recovered from COVID-19. The repertoires were released in a freely available public database meant as a resource for research on the immune response to SARS-CoV-2. Samples were obtained from the ongoing ImmuneRACE study (first 160 participants) and from about 1,300 subjects provided by 6 global collaborators. Sample metadata almost always included a de-identified subject ID, COVID-19 status, age in years and sex. Where available, HLA class I and class II types were obtained from metadata supplied by the sample provider rather than from assay-based typing.

The immunoSEQ Assay, a bias-controlled multiplex PCR, was used to amplify TCRbeta CDR3 regions from genomic DNA. Regarding the original processing steps: The number of nucleated cells in each sample was estimated from the amplification of reference gene primers within the assay. To quantify the absolute abundance of each unique TCRbeta CDR3 rearrangement, sequence reads were collapsed and filtered. For each sample, productive Simpson clonality was calculated as the square root of Simpson's diversity index over productive rearrangements. As stored in TCRdb, this immuneACCESS dataset retains in-frame rearrangements with V and J assigned. A fraction of the clones does not appear; measured against another copy, unresolved V genes explain less than half of the discrepancy, and the remainder lacks a known reason. That table is the source of V, J and clone size, and D and trimming were worked out from the DNA. This sample comprises about 230,000 clones, over 75% of them detected only once. Of the sample, approximately 10% is held by the ten largest clones.

This clone occurred a few times. Which antigen it targets is not known. No much larger clone exists at a distance of one base, and base qualities are not known. The paper's findings and limits, for the study overall: How much clinical and demographic metadata was included differed by source and by participant, and the metadata was provided uncurated.

One collaborating source in Seattle enrolled patients while the patients were actively infected and followed the patients over time throughout the course of disease. Collaborating institutions collected whole blood in K2EDTA tubes following their own protocols. Collaborator samples were shipped for TCRbeta analysis as frozen whole blood, isolated PBMCs, or DNA extracted from either sample type. The CDR3 measures 17 amino acids from cysteine to phenylalanine. Of the read, only the CDR3 DNA is kept; its 51 bases are in frame from base 1. Based on the germline V gene (reference sequence), the CDR1 and CDR2 sequences are LGHDT and YNNKEL. Trimming takes 2 bases off V and 3 bases off J; junction bases not matched to a gene: 9.

The chain is made from TRBV3-1 (or the pseudogene TRBV3-2) and TRBJ2-2; 7 of the junction bases match TRBD1. This receptor was taken from a man aged 50 or older with COVID-19, enrolled during active disease. The sample taken for sequencing was peripheral blood. Here is the DNA: TGTGCCAGCAGCCAATTGGGACAGCCGGGTTACACCGGGGAGCTGTTTTTT. This codes for CASSQLGQPGYTGELFF.